This is a list of T cell receptor beta chains from one sample in a study of beta chain features in type 1 diabetes. The protocol was immunoSEQ multiplex PCR, while the TCRdb copy is restricted to in-frame clones and leaves out a portion. The data hold about 40,000 clones, with 45% to 50% observed a single time. The material sequenced was central memory CD4+ T cells from blood. These receptors originate from a woman between 18 and 29 years old in good health. The CDR3 runs from the conserved cysteine through the conserved F or W. The D gene is left open where the match is weak. A row's size may be missing; if present it is once, few, many or a size class.

abundance: -
len: 17
d_gene: TRBD2
j_gene: TRBJ2-1
v_gene: TRBV7-9
CDR3nt: TGTGCCAGCAGCTTATTGGCGGGAGCCTCCACACAGAATGAGCAGTTCTTC
CDR3aa: CASSLLAGASTQNEQFF

abundance: -
len: 15
d_gene: -
j_gene: TRBJ1-1
v_gene: TRBV2
CDR3nt: TGTGCCAGCAGCGCTCGGGGGGGCCTGGACACTGAAGCTTTCTTT
CDR3aa: CASSARGGLDTEAFF

abundance: -
len: 14
d_gene: TRBD1
j_gene: TRBJ2-2
v_gene: TRBV27
CDR3nt: TGTGCCAGCAGTTGGCAGGGGGCCACCGGGGAGCTGTTTTTT
CDR3aa: CASSWQGATGELFF

abundance: few
len: 14
d_gene: TRBD1
j_gene: TRBJ1-4
v_gene: TRBV7-9
CDR3nt: TGTGCCAGCAGAAAAGGGGGCGTAGATGAAAAACTGTTTTTT
CDR3aa: CASRKGGVDEKLFF

abundance: -
len: 14
d_gene: TRBD2
j_gene: TRBJ2-5
v_gene: TRBV7-2
CDR3nt: TGTGCCAGCAGCTTCCCTAGCGGGAGCGAGACCCAGTACTTC
CDR3aa: CASSFPSGSETQYF

abundance: few
len: 14
d_gene: -
j_gene: TRBJ2-7
v_gene: TRBV6-1
CDR3nt: TGTGCCAGCAGCGTCGGGTGGTCTCTCTACGAGCAGTACTTC
CDR3aa: CASSVGWSLYEQYF

abundance: -
len: 15
d_gene: TRBD1
j_gene: TRBJ1-1
v_gene: TRBV2
CDR3nt: TGTGCCAGCAGGAAAACAGGGGGCGAGAATACTGAAGCTTTCTTT
CDR3aa: CASRKTGGENTEAFF

abundance: once
len: 15
d_gene: -
j_gene: TRBJ2-5
v_gene: TRBV7-2
CDR3nt: TGTGCCAGCAGCTTGCGGTGGAATCGGCAAGAGACCCAGTACTTC
CDR3aa: CASSLRWNRQETQYF

abundance: few
len: 18
d_gene: -
j_gene: TRBJ1-2
v_gene: TRBV1
CDR3nt: TGCACCAGCAGCCAATGGTTTCTGCAGGGGGCACCAGGGAGTGGCTACACCTTC
CDR3aa: CTSSQWFLQGAPGSGYTF

abundance: -
len: 17
d_gene: TRBD1
j_gene: TRBJ2-2
v_gene: TRBV18
CDR3nt: TGTGCCAGTTCCATAGTTGGGACAGCCGCGAACACCGGGGAGCTGTTTTTT
CDR3aa: CASSIVGTAANTGELFF

abundance: few
len: 15
d_gene: TRBD2
j_gene: TRBJ2-1
v_gene: TRBV7-2
CDR3nt: TGTGCCAGCAGCTTCGGTAGCGGGAGGTCCGATGAGCAGTTCTTC
CDR3aa: CASSFGSGRSDEQFF

abundance: few
len: 18
d_gene: TRBD1
j_gene: TRBJ1-1
v_gene: TRBV14
CDR3nt: TGTGCCAGCAGCCATACATACGGGACAGGGGGTGTTCGAACTGAAGCTTTCTTT
CDR3aa: CASSHTYGTGGVRTEAFF

abundance: -
len: 15
d_gene: TRBD2
j_gene: TRBJ2-1
v_gene: TRBV11-2
CDR3nt: TGTGCCAGCAGCTCCGGGACTAGCGGGTACAATGAGCAGTTCTTC
CDR3aa: CASSSGTSGYNEQFF

abundance: -
len: 16
d_gene: TRBD2
j_gene: TRBJ2-7
v_gene: TRBV12-5
CDR3nt: TGTGCTAGTGGTACATCACTAGCGGGAGGATCCTACGAGCAGTACTTC
CDR3aa: CASGTSLAGGSYEQYF

abundance: -
len: 14
d_gene: -
j_gene: TRBJ2-4
v_gene: TRBV19
CDR3nt: TGTGCCAGTAGTTCTGGGGGGTCCGGGAACATTCAGTACTTC
CDR3aa: CASSSGGSGNIQYF

abundance: -
len: 14
d_gene: TRBD1
j_gene: TRBJ1-6
v_gene: TRBV5-4
CDR3nt: TGTGCCAGCAGCTTGGAACAGGGGGACTCACCCCTCCACTTT
CDR3aa: CASSLEQGDSPLHF

abundance: once
len: 16
d_gene: -
j_gene: TRBJ1-2
v_gene: TRBV27
CDR3nt: TGTGCCAGCAGTTTATCGTTAGCAGGGACAATCTATGGCTACACCTTC
CDR3aa: CASSLSLAGTIYGYTF

abundance: few
len: 16
d_gene: TRBD2
j_gene: TRBJ2-1
v_gene: TRBV4-2
CDR3nt: TGTGCCAGCAGCCAAGATCTAACTAGCGGGGGATTTGAGCAGTTCTTC
CDR3aa: CASSQDLTSGGFEQFF

abundance: -
len: 16
d_gene: -
j_gene: TRBJ2-7
v_gene: TRBV28
CDR3nt: TGTGCCAGCAGTTTTTTCAGGGGCCCTAGCTCCTACGAGCAGTACTTC
CDR3aa: CASSFFRGPSSYEQYF

abundance: -
len: 15
d_gene: TRBD2
j_gene: TRBJ2-2
v_gene: TRBV7-6
CDR3nt: TGTGCCAGCAGCGGACTAGCGGGAGCCCCCGGGGAGCTGTTTTTT
CDR3aa: CASSGLAGAPGELFF

abundance: -
len: 13
d_gene: -
j_gene: TRBJ2-7
v_gene: TRBV5-1
CDR3nt: TGCGCCACCAAGGGGGACGGTGACAACGAGCAGTACTTC
CDR3aa: CATKGDGDNEQYF

abundance: -
len: 15
d_gene: TRBD2
j_gene: TRBJ2-3
v_gene: TRBV5-6
CDR3nt: TGTGCCAGCAGCATGGGGAGGGAGAGTACAGATACGCAGTATTTT
CDR3aa: CASSMGRESTDTQYF

abundance: -
len: 13
d_gene: -
j_gene: TRBJ1-2
v_gene: TRBV5-5
CDR3nt: TGTGCCAGCATCCCCGACAGCTACTATGGCTACACCTTC
CDR3aa: CASIPDSYYGYTF

abundance: -
len: 18
d_gene: TRBD1
j_gene: TRBJ2-7
v_gene: TRBV10-3
CDR3nt: TGTGCCATCAGTGAGTCGATGAGGTACCGGGACAGGGATAACGAGCAGTACTTC
CDR3aa: CAISESMRYRDRDNEQYF

abundance: -
len: 15
d_gene: TRBD1
j_gene: TRBJ1-3
v_gene: TRBV29-1
CDR3nt: TGCAGCGTTGAGGGGACAGGGGCATCTGGAAACACCATATATTTT
CDR3aa: CSVEGTGASGNTIYF

abundance: -
len: 16
d_gene: -
j_gene: TRBJ1-2
v_gene: TRBV7-8
CDR3nt: TGTGCCAGCTCCCCAGGTCCCAGGGGCCTCCACTATGGCTACACCTTC
CDR3aa: CASSPGPRGLHYGYTF

abundance: -
len: 13
d_gene: -
j_gene: TRBJ2-7
v_gene: TRBV25-1
CDR3nt: TGTGCCACCCGTGCCAGGGGACCCTACGAGCAGTACTTC
CDR3aa: CATRARGPYEQYF

abundance: -
len: 14
d_gene: -
j_gene: TRBJ1-4
v_gene: TRBV6-5
CDR3nt: TGTGCCAGCAGTAAAACAGTGATGAATGAAAAACTGTTTTTT
CDR3aa: CASSKTVMNEKLFF

abundance: -
len: 17
d_gene: -
j_gene: TRBJ2-7
v_gene: TRBV5-6
CDR3nt: TGTGCCAGCAGCGGCCTTGGGAGGGGGTCCTTTTCCTACGAGCAGTACTTC
CDR3aa: CASSGLGRGSFSYEQYF

abundance: -
len: 14
d_gene: -
j_gene: TRBJ1-6
v_gene: TRBV6-5
CDR3nt: TGTGCCAGCAGTTATGGGGGCGCGGGCTCACCCCTCCACTTT
CDR3aa: CASSYGGAGSPLHF

abundance: -
len: 15
d_gene: -
j_gene: TRBJ2-7
v_gene: TRBV7-6
CDR3nt: TGTGCCAGCAGCCCCAATAGCGGTGTGAGCTACGAGCAGTACTTC
CDR3aa: CASSPNSGVSYEQYF

abundance: -
len: 13
d_gene: -
j_gene: TRBJ2-5
v_gene: TRBV21-1
CDR3nt: TGTGCCAGCAGCAAAAGGCAGGGAGAGACCCAGTACTTC
CDR3aa: CASSKRQGETQYF

abundance: few
len: 16
d_gene: -
j_gene: TRBJ2-3
v_gene: TRBV18
CDR3nt: TGTGCCAGCTCACCAACCAGGGCAGGGGTCACAGATACGCAGTATTTT
CDR3aa: CASSPTRAGVTDTQYF

abundance: few
len: 13
d_gene: -
j_gene: TRBJ1-1
v_gene: TRBV7-9
CDR3nt: TGTGCCAGCTCCCAACTACAGGGAACTGAAGCTTTCTTT
CDR3aa: CASSQLQGTEAFF

abundance: -
len: 13
d_gene: -
j_gene: TRBJ1-1
v_gene: TRBV5-1
CDR3nt: TGCGCCAGCAGCTGGGGAGGGGACACTGAAGCTTTCTTT
CDR3aa: CASSWGGDTEAFF

abundance: -
len: 15
d_gene: TRBD1
j_gene: TRBJ1-2
v_gene: TRBV27
CDR3nt: TGTGCCAGCAGTTCTCCGGGACAGGGAGGCGATGGCTACACCTTC
CDR3aa: CASSSPGQGGDGYTF

abundance: -
len: 13
d_gene: -
j_gene: TRBJ2-3
v_gene: TRBV29-1
CDR3nt: TGCAGCGCCCGGGTTCTCAGCACAGATACGCAGTATTTT
CDR3aa: CSARVLSTDTQYF

abundance: -
len: 15
d_gene: -
j_gene: TRBJ1-5
v_gene: TRBV7-6
CDR3nt: TGTGCCAGCAGCTTAGCGTCGGGGGGAAATCAGCCCCAGCATTTT
CDR3aa: CASSLASGGNQPQHF

abundance: -
len: 16
d_gene: -
j_gene: TRBJ2-7
v_gene: TRBV6-5
CDR3nt: TGTGCCAGCAGTTACTCGCGGGCCAGAATGACCTACGAGCAGTACTTC
CDR3aa: CASSYSRARMTYEQYF

abundance: -
len: 14
d_gene: -
j_gene: TRBJ2-3
v_gene: TRBV9
CDR3nt: TGTGCCAGCAGACGGGACAGTGGAGGGAATACGCAGTATTTT
CDR3aa: CASRRDSGGNTQYF

abundance: -
len: 16
d_gene: TRBD2
j_gene: TRBJ2-2
v_gene: TRBV5-1
CDR3nt: TGCGCCAGCAGCCTTAGCGGGAGGGCCAGAACCGGGGAGCTGTTTTTT
CDR3aa: CASSLSGRARTGELFF

abundance: -
len: 13
d_gene: TRBD1
j_gene: TRBJ1-5
v_gene: TRBV9
CDR3nt: TGTCACAGCAGCGTAGGACAGGGGACGCCCCAGCATTTT
CDR3aa: CHSSVGQGTPQHF

abundance: -
len: 14
d_gene: -
j_gene: TRBJ1-6
v_gene: TRBV19
CDR3nt: TGTGCCAGTAGTCCCGACCGGAGTGAGTCACCCCTCCACTTT
CDR3aa: CASSPDRSESPLHF

abundance: -
len: 14
d_gene: -
j_gene: TRBJ1-3
v_gene: TRBV27
CDR3nt: TGTGCCAGCAGTTTCGGGAAGTCTGGAAACACCATATATTTT
CDR3aa: CASSFGKSGNTIYF

abundance: few
len: 15
d_gene: -
j_gene: TRBJ2-1
v_gene: TRBV7-2
CDR3nt: TGTGCCAGCAGCCTCCTGGACTACGGCTACAATGAGCAGTTCTTC
CDR3aa: CASSLLDYGYNEQFF

abundance: once
len: 13
d_gene: TRBD1
j_gene: TRBJ1-2
v_gene: TRBV6-6
CDR3nt: TGTGCCAGCAGTCGCGGACAGGGGGGGGGCTACACCTTC
CDR3aa: CASSRGQGGGYTF

abundance: -
len: 14
d_gene: TRBD1
j_gene: TRBJ1-5
v_gene: TRBV2
CDR3nt: TGTGCCAGCAGTGAGGGGACAGGGAATCAGCCCCAGCATTTT
CDR3aa: CASSEGTGNQPQHF

abundance: -
len: 11
d_gene: -
j_gene: TRBJ2-5
v_gene: TRBV27
CDR3nt: TGTGCCAGCAGTTTTCGGGAGACCCAGTACTTC
CDR3aa: CASSFRETQYF

abundance: -
len: 15
d_gene: TRBD2
j_gene: TRBJ2-1
v_gene: TRBV7-2
CDR3nt: TGTGCCAGCAGCTTACCAGCGGGAGGGTACAATGAGCAGTTCTTC
CDR3aa: CASSLPAGGYNEQFF

abundance: medium-sized
len: 15
d_gene: -
j_gene: TRBJ1-3
v_gene: TRBV18
CDR3nt: TGTGCCAGCTCACCACGAATCAGCTCTGGAAACACCATATATTTT
CDR3aa: CASSPRISSGNTIYF

abundance: few
len: 16
d_gene: TRBD2
j_gene: TRBJ2-5
v_gene: TRBV29-1
CDR3nt: TGCAGCGTTGTACCCGGGACTAGCGGGGGGGGTTCGACCCAGTACTTC
CDR3aa: CSVVPGTSGGGSTQYF

abundance: few
len: 15
d_gene: TRBD2
j_gene: TRBJ2-1
v_gene: TRBV19
CDR3nt: TGTGCCAGTGACTCGAGCGGGAGGGACTACAATGAGCAGTTCTTC
CDR3aa: CASDSSGRDYNEQFF

abundance: -
len: 15
d_gene: -
j_gene: TRBJ1-5
v_gene: TRBV30
CDR3nt: TGTGCCTGGAGCCCGACCACGGGGGGAAATCAGCCCCAGCATTTT
CDR3aa: CAWSPTTGGNQPQHF

abundance: many
len: 18
d_gene: TRBD2
j_gene: TRBJ2-1
v_gene: TRBV7-9
CDR3nt: TGTGCCAGCAGCTTAGCTCGCCCCGCTAGCGGGGCGGTATATGAGCAGTTCTTC
CDR3aa: CASSLARPASGAVYEQFF

abundance: -
len: 13
d_gene: -
j_gene: TRBJ1-2
v_gene: TRBV27
CDR3nt: TGTGCCAGCAGTTTTACAGGGCGGCATGGCTACACCTTC
CDR3aa: CASSFTGRHGYTF

abundance: -
len: 18
d_gene: -
j_gene: TRBJ2-3
v_gene: TRBV5-1
CDR3nt: TGCGCCAGCAGCTTGTATATCCCGGGAGACCCTAGCACAGATACGCAGTATTTT
CDR3aa: CASSLYIPGDPSTDTQYF

abundance: -
len: 16
d_gene: TRBD1
j_gene: TRBJ1-5
v_gene: TRBV4-2
CDR3nt: TGTGCCAGCAGCCAACAGGGGGCGGTGGGCAATCAGCCCCAGCATTTT
CDR3aa: CASSQQGAVGNQPQHF

abundance: -
len: 16
d_gene: -
j_gene: TRBJ1-5
v_gene: TRBV28
CDR3nt: TGTGCCAGCAGTTTGTGGAGGCGGGGGGGGAATCAGCCCCAGCATTTT
CDR3aa: CASSLWRRGGNQPQHF

abundance: -
len: 16
d_gene: TRBD1
j_gene: TRBJ2-1
v_gene: TRBV7-2
CDR3nt: TGTGCCAGCAGCGAAGCAGGGGGAAGATTTTTGGATGAGCAGTTCTTC
CDR3aa: CASSEAGGRFLDEQFF

abundance: -
len: 18
d_gene: -
j_gene: TRBJ2-5
v_gene: TRBV19
CDR3nt: TGTGCCAGTAGTATAGATCTCGAGGCTAGCGCCCATGGGGAGACCCAGTACTTC
CDR3aa: CASSIDLEASAHGETQYF